This entry lists 32 T cell receptor beta chains sequenced from one sample in a study of blood T cell repertoires in COVID-19. This table comes from immunoSEQ multiplex PCR, and its TCRdb copy is limited to in-frame clones, with some not included. The sample lists around 400,000 clones; more than 70% were seen once. Sequencing was done on a sample of peripheral blood. The receptors come from a man between 40 and 49 years old with acute or convalescent COVID-19.

The rearrangement links TRBV20-1 to TRBJ1-3, with 9 positions matching TRBD1. Germline V gene lookup returns CDR1 DFQATT and CDR2 SNEGSKA (reference sequence). The length of the CDR3 is 16 residues. Trimming took 3 bases from V and 7 from J; bases not matched to a gene: 13. The CDR3 coding sequence is TGCAGTGCTAGTTTAATCGGGACAGGGCTGAGGAACACCATATATTTT. Its protein is CSASLIGTGLRNTIYF.

This chain joins TRBV5-5 and TRBJ1-1; D is unclear. The CDR3 has 14 residues. The germline CDR1 and CDR2 sequences are SGHKS and YYEKEE (reference sequence). The ends were cut back, 1 base at V and 1 base at J, with 8 bases in the middle. The DNA of the CDR3 is TGTGCCAGCAGCTTGTTAGACACGAACACTGAAGCTTTCTTT. This codes for CASSLLDTNTEAFF.

The chain is built from TRBV10-3 and TRBJ1-1; 8 positions match TRBD1. This CDR3 has 13 amino acids. V was pared by 7 bases and J by 4 bases, with 5 bases of the junction left unmatched. Germline V lookup: CDR1 ENHRY, CDR2 SYGVKD. CDR3 region: CAINDRGATEAFF. The CDR3 bases are TGTGCCATCAACGACAGGGGTGCCACTGAAGCTTTCTTT.

The V gene is TRBV27, the J gene TRBJ2-7, with 8 bases fitting TRBD1. There are 15 residues in the CDR3. V shed 3 bases, J shed 4 bases, and the junction held 8 bases outside the gene matches. Germline V lookup: CDR1 MNHEY, CDR2 SMNVEV (reference sequence). The CDR3 DNA reads TGTGCCAGCAGTTTGGGGACAGGACTACCATACGAGCAGTACTTC. It specifies CASSLGTGLPYEQYF.

The chain combines TRBV18 with TRBJ1-5, with TRBD1 matching over 8 bases. This CDR3 has 16 residues. Germline assignment: CDR1 KGHSH and CDR2 LQKENI. V was clipped by 5 bases and J by 0 bases; unmatched bases: 6. CDR3: CASSWTGTPSNQPQHF. The CDR3 DNA follows: TGTGCCAGCTCATGGACAGGGACCCCTAGCAATCAGCCCCAGCATTTT.

The CDR3 here is CASSLAPETQYF. CDR3 DNA: TGTGCCAGCAGCTTGGCTCCAGAGACCCAGTACTTC. This chain connects TRBV13 to TRBJ2-5; no reliable D call. Germline values: CDR1 PRHDT, CDR2 FYEKMQ (reference sequence). Trimming pared 3 bases from V and 4 bases from J, leaving 6 bases between. The CDR3 sequence is 12 residues long.

The chain has TRBV5-1 and TRBJ2-1; 7 bases match TRBD1. The junction had 9 bases not matched to a gene; V was cut back by 4 bases and J by 2 bases. Germline CDR1 SGHRS, CDR2 YFSETQ. The CDR3 runs to 16 residues. CDR3 in DNA: TGCGCCAGCAGCACACAGGGGTCGGGCCCCTACAATGAGCAGTTCTTC. It yields the protein CASSTQGSGPYNEQFF.

This chain connects TRBV7-8 to TRBJ1-2; 9 nucleotides agree with TRBD1. The trim removed 1 base at V and 0 bases at J, leaving 6 bases unmatched. CDR3 length equals 17 residues. Germline V gene sequence: CDR1 SGHVS, CDR2 FQNEAQ. The CDR3 DNA is TGTGCCAGCAGCTTAGGGGACAGGGACTACGCTAACTATGGCTACACCTTC. This encodes CASSLGDRDYANYGYTF.

CDR3 bases: TGTGCCAGCAGCGTAGCAGGGCTAGCGGGAGGGAGTGAGCAGTTCTTC. Translating gives CASSVAGLAGGSEQFF. The chain employs TRBV9 and TRBJ2-1; 12 bases match TRBD2. The trim removed 0 bases at V and 9 bases at J, leaving 7 bases unmatched. This CDR3 spans 16 amino acids. Per germline, CDR1 SGDLS and CDR2 YYNGEE.

The rearrangement uses TRBV11-2 and TRBJ1-2, with D perhaps matching TRBD1 (6 bases). V lost 6 bases to trimming and J lost 7 bases, with 21 bases between them. The CDR3 length is 15 residues. In germline, CDR1 is SGHAT, CDR2 FQNNGV. Here the CDR3 reads CASRGYPSNRAGYTF. CDR3 nucleotide sequence: TGTGCCAGCAGGGGATATCCATCAAACAGGGCTGGCTACACCTTC.

This chain uses TRBV5-1 with TRBJ1-1; the match to TRBD1 covers 7 bases. The V gene end was trimmed by 8 bases and the J gene end by 2 bases; junction bases not matched to a gene: 9. CDR3 length: 14 residues. CDR1 is SGHRS and CDR2 is YFSETQ in the germline V gene. CDR3 amino acids: CASRRQGFNTEAFF. In DNA form, the CDR3 reads TGCGCCAGTCGGCGACAGGGTTTCAACACTGAAGCTTTCTTT.

This chain connects TRBV7-9 to TRBJ1-2; D unclear. CDR1 and CDR2 from the germline V gene are SEHNR and FQNEAQ (reference sequence). Trimming cost V 8 bases and J 11 bases, with 18 bases left between them. This CDR3 is 12 amino acids long. The CDR3 sequence: CASHPPGYQYTF. The CDR3, as DNA: TGTGCCAGCCATCCGCCCGGGTACCAATACACCTTC. Complete variable domain (other parts from reference TRBV7-9 and TRBJ1-2): DTGVSQNPRHKITKRGQNVTFRCDPISEHNRLYWYRQTLGQGPEFLTYFQNEAQLEKSRLLSDRFSAERPKGSFSTLEIQRTEQGDSAMYLCASHPPGYQYTFGSGTRLTVV.

The gene calls are TRBV5-8 and TRBJ1-4, with 7 bases that match TRBD1. The CDR3 length is 15 residues. With 4 bases clipped from V and 4 bases from J, the junction kept 7 bases outside the gene matches. Per the germline V gene, CDR1 is SGHTS and CDR2 is YDEGEE. CDR3 nucleotides: TGTGCCAGCAGCGAAACAGGGGCGGTTAATGAAAAACTGTTTTTT. Amino acid sequence: CASSETGAVNEKLFF.

V gene TRBV27 combines with J gene TRBJ2-2; 9 bases align to TRBD2. The CDR3 contains 15 residues. After removal of 7 bases from V and 7 bases from J, the junction contained 10 bases not matched to a gene. Per the germline V gene, CDR1 is MNHEY and CDR2 is SMNVEV (reference sequence). The CDR3 DNA sequence: TGTGCCAGCACCCCTCAGCGGGAGGTTGTCGGGGAGCTGTTTTTT. It codes for CASTPQREVVGELFF.

The chain joins TRBV4-1 to TRBJ2-1; 7 bases line up with TRBD2. Germline lookup yields CDR1 MGHRA and CDR2 YSYEKL. The CDR3 is made up of 17 amino acids. V gave up 0 bases and J gave up 4 bases; unmatched junction bases: 9. The CDR3 loop is CASSQDQSSGLYNEQFF. In DNA form, the CDR3 reads TGCGCCAGCAGCCAAGATCAATCTAGCGGTCTATACAATGAGCAGTTCTTC.

This clone was seen a single time. The chain carries TRBV5-1 and TRBJ1-2; a weak D match, TRBD1 (6 bases). There are 14 residues in the CDR3. Germline loops: CDR1 SGHRS, CDR2 YFSETQ. The V end was cut by 0 bases, the J end by 4 bases, with 10 bases between. In DNA form, the CDR3 reads TGCGCCAGCAGCTTGGAGGGGGTAGGCTATGGCTACACCTTC. It translates to CASSLEGVGYGYTF.

V usage is TRBV5-1 and J usage is TRBJ2-1; 14 nucleotides agree with TRBD2. Germline V gene sequence: CDR1 SGHRS, CDR2 YFSETQ. The V gene end was trimmed by 4 bases and the J gene end by 8 bases; junction bases not matched to a gene: 14. The length of the CDR3 is 18 residues. CDR3 sequence reads: CASSQGLAGVGRIDEQFF. In DNA, the CDR3 is TGCGCCAGCAGCCAGGGACTAGCGGGAGTTGGGCGTATAGATGAGCAGTTCTTC.

This chain joins TRBV7-9 and TRBJ2-7; D gene ambiguous. V lost 0 bases, J lost 2 bases, and 8 bases lay in between. Germline V lookup: CDR1 SEHNR, CDR2 FQNEAQ (reference sequence). The CDR3 extends over 14 amino acids. The CDR3 loop reads CASSLAGLAYEQYF. The CDR3 nucleotides read TGTGCCAGCAGCTTAGCGGGCCTTGCCTACGAGCAGTACTTC.

The chain combines TRBV19 with TRBJ1-1; TRBD1 agrees at 8 bases. CDR3 length equals 14 residues. Germline V gives CDR1 LNHDA, CDR2 SQIVND (reference sequence). The ends lost 7 bases at V and 5 bases at J; junction bases unmatched: 9. The chain's CDR3 is CASTPDREITEAFF. As DNA, the CDR3 is TGTGCCAGTACCCCGGACAGGGAGATTACTGAAGCTTTCTTT.

The gene calls are TRBV14 and TRBJ1-3; the D gene is possibly TRBD1 (5 bases). CDR3 size: 14 residues. CDR1 and CDR2 from the germline V gene are SGHDN and FVKESK. Trimming stripped 4 bases from V and 1 base from J, with 8 bases between. The CDR3 DNA reads as TGTGCCAGCAGCCGACAGCCATCTGGAAACACCATATATTTT. Protein sequence: CASSRQPSGNTIYF. Filled out from reference TRBV14 and TRBJ1-3, the complete variable domain reads EAGVTQFPSHSVIEKGQTVTLRCDPISGHDNLYWYRRVMGKEIKFLLHFVKESKQDESGMPNNRFLAERTGGTYSTLKVQPAELEDSGVYFCASSRQPSGNTIYFGEGSWLTVV.

The genes are TRBV25-1 and TRBJ2-1; D is unclear. CDR3 size: 15 residues. Trimming pared 0 bases from V and 3 bases from J, leaving 9 bases between. The V gene's germline CDR1 is MGHDK and CDR2 SYGVNS. The CDR3 DNA follows: TGTGCCAGCAGTGAATACGGCGGCAGCTACAATGAGCAGTTCTTC. Translated, it gives CASSEYGGSYNEQFF.

This rearrangement joins TRBV2 to TRBJ1-1; D is possibly TRBD1 (5 bases). Trimming left V 5 bases short and J 6 bases short, with 13 bases between. Germline-derived CDR1 and CDR2 are SNHLY and FYNNEI. The CDR3 has 13 amino acids. The CDR3 DNA reads TGTGCCAGCAGTTGGGAGGGGATGGCTGAAGCTTTCTTT. It codes for CASSWEGMAEAFF.

This clone was seen only a few times. J is TRBJ1-3 and V is TRBV10-3; no definite D call. CDR3 length: 15 amino acids. Germline V gene sequence: CDR1 ENHRY, CDR2 SYGVKD. V gave up 10 bases and J gave up 0 bases, with 16 bases separating them. The DNA of the CDR3 is TGTGCCAGTTCATTCCTGGAGCTCTCTGGAAACACCATATATTTT. Translated: CASSFLELSGNTIYF.

This rearrangement joins TRBV9 to TRBJ1-4; 9 bases line up with TRBD1. CDR1 is SGDLS and CDR2 is YYNGEE in the germline V gene. V gave up 3 bases and J gave up 3 bases; unmatched junction bases: 9. The CDR3 contains 17 residues. DNA of the CDR3: TGTGCCAGCAGCGAAACAGGGGGCAGGTTAGCTAATGAAAAACTGTTTTTT. Amino acids: CASSETGGRLANEKLFF.

The chain uses TRBV7-3 and TRBJ2-5, with 8 bases aligning to TRBD2. Trimming took 5 bases from V and 5 from J; bases not matched to a gene: 10. The CDR3 has 15 residues. The germline CDR1 and CDR2 sequences are SGHTA and FQGTGA. CDR3 residues: CASSRVSGGLETQYF. For the CDR3, the DNA is TGTGCCAGCAGCCGAGTGAGCGGGGGCTTGGAGACCCAGTACTTC.

The chain employs TRBV11-2 and TRBJ2-2; TRBD2 agrees at 8 bases. Germline assignment: CDR1 SGHAT and CDR2 FQNNGV. V lost 4 bases, J lost 4 bases, and 5 bases stayed unmatched. The CDR3 is 15 residues long. The CDR3 loop reads CASSSLAGSTGELFF. Written as DNA, the CDR3 is TGTGCCAGCAGCTCGTTAGCGGGATCCACCGGGGAGCTGTTTTTT. The complete variable domain, with remaining parts taken from reference TRBV11-2 and TRBJ2-2, reads EAGVAQSPRYKIIEKRQSVAFWCNPISGHATLYWYQQILGQGPKLLIQFQNNGVVDDSQLPKDRFSAERLKGVDSTLKIQPAKLEDSAVYLCASSSLAGSTGELFFGEGSRLTVL.

This chain joins TRBV18 and TRBJ2-1; 10 nucleotides align to TRBD2. The CDR3 is made up of 16 amino acids. After removal of 0 bases from V and 5 bases from J, the junction contained 4 bases not matched to a gene. Germline V gene lookup returns CDR1 KGHSH and CDR2 LQKENI. CDR3 region: CASSPPGLARNNEQFF. In DNA form, the CDR3 reads TGTGCCAGCTCACCACCGGGACTAGCGCGAAACAATGAGCAGTTCTTC.

This clone was detected only once. The chain is built from TRBV5-1 and TRBJ1-2, with no clear D. Per germline, CDR1 SGHRS and CDR2 YFSETQ. The CDR3 extends over 13 amino acids. V was cut by 2 bases and J by 0 bases, with 5 bases left in between. The CDR3 region has the DNA TGCGCCAGCAGCTTTTATACTAACTATGGCTACACCTTC. Protein sequence: CASSFYTNYGYTF.

The chain employs TRBV9 and TRBJ2-1, with D possibly matching TRBD1 (6 bases). Trimming took off 5 bases at V and 6 bases at J, with 15 bases between the two ends. From germline, CDR1 is SGDLS and CDR2 YYNGEE. The CDR3 contains 14 residues. The CDR3 DNA is TGTGCCAGCAGTCCCTTGCCACAGGGCAATGAGCAGTTCTTC. Translation: CASSPLPQGNEQFF.

CDR3 nucleotides: TGTGCCAGCAGCCTAGCGGGGGCAGATAACTATGGCTACACCTTC. Its translation is CASSLAGADNYGYTF. The chain links TRBV5-5 to TRBJ1-2, with D possibly matching TRBD1 (6 bases). The CDR3 runs to 15 residues. Germline assignment: CDR1 SGHKS and CDR2 YYEKEE (reference sequence). The V end lost 4 bases, the J end lost 1 base, and 14 bases lay between the germline ends.

The V call is TRBV9, the J call TRBJ2-2; 8 positions match TRBD1. CDR3 size: 16 residues. The V gene's germline CDR1 is SGDLS and CDR2 YYNGEE. Trimming at V came to 4 bases and at J to 4 bases, leaving 9 bases not matched to a gene. The CDR3 region is CASSTTGGFGTGELFF. DNA of the CDR3: TGTGCCAGCAGCACCACAGGGGGTTTTGGCACCGGGGAGCTGTTTTTT.

The chain couples TRBV2 to TRBJ2-7; weak D call: TRBD1 (6 bases). The germline V gene encodes CDR1 SNHLY and CDR2 FYNNEI. The CDR3 has 14 residues. V lost 7 bases and J 2 bases, leaving 15 bases between the germline ends. CDR3 region: CASILQTGTYEQYF. Here the CDR3 DNA reads TGTGCCAGCATCCTGCAGACAGGAACCTACGAGCAGTACTTC.